This is a list of T cell receptor beta chains from one sample in a study of CD8+CD57+ T cells in acquired aplastic anemia. TCRdb reprocessed the reads with MiXCR, giving one entry per CDR3 protein. The sample consists of about 190,000 distinct CDR3 sequences, about half of them appearing once. Sequencing was done on a sample of sorted CD4+, CD8+, or CD8+CD57+ T cells (not recorded which) from PBMCs. The receptors shown here come from a human donor in good health, serving as a control. CDR3s include the opening cysteine and the closing phenylalanine or tryptophan. D genes are given only for firm matches. Rows give clone size only sometimes, using once, few, many, or a class for an expanded clone.

J gene | V gene | clone size | D gene | CDR3 DNA | CDR3 protein
TRBJ2-1 | TRBV9 | many | NA | TGTGCCAGCAGCGTAGGAGGAGTTGCCCCCTACAATGAGCAGTTCTTC | CASSVGGVAPYNEQFF
TRBJ1-2 | TRBV6-1 | NA | TRBD1 | TGTGCCAGCAGTGAAGGACAGGGTGGTGGCTACACTTTC | CASSEGQGGGYTF
TRBJ1-1 | TRBV19 | NA | TRBD1 | TGTGCCAGTAGGGACAGGGAAGGCGAAGCTTTCTTT | CASRDREGEAFF
TRBJ2-7 | TRBV19 | NA | TRBD2 | TGTGCCAGTAGCCCCGGACTAGCGGTAATCTACGAGCAGTACTTC | CASSPGLAVIYEQYF
TRBJ1-4 | TRBV9 | once | TRBD1 | TGTGCCAGCAGCGTGACCGGGACAGGGGGAAAACGACTGTTTTTT | CASSVTGTGGKRLFF
TRBJ2-3 | TRBV7-3 | NA | NA | TGTGCCAGCAGCTTATCCAAGTCCACAGATACGCAGTATTTT | CASSLSKSTDTQYF
TRBJ1-2 | TRBV7-2 | many | NA | TGTGCCAGCAGCTTAAGAACCAGGGGCGATAACTATGGCTACACCTTC | CASSLRTRGDNYGYTF
TRBJ1-2 | TRBV7-9 | NA | NA | TGTGCCAGCAGTGAAGCTGCGGGCCATGGCTACACCTTC | CASSEAAGHGYTF
TRBJ2-4 | TRBV29-1 | NA | TRBD1 | TGCAGCGTTGCTCCGGACAGGGGAGACATTCAGTACTTC | CSVAPDRGDIQYF
TRBJ1-1 | TRBV2 | NA | NA | TGTGCCAGCAGTGCACAGGGAACTGAAGCTTTCTTT | CASSAQGTEAFF
TRBJ1-6 | TRBV7-3 | few | NA | TGTGCCAGCAGCGACGGGCGACGTTCACCCCTCCACTTT | CASSDGRRSPLHF
TRBJ1-6 | TRBV15 | NA | NA | TGTGCCACCAGCAGGGGGAACAGTAATTCACCCCTCCACTTT | CATSRGNSNSPLHF
TRBJ2-3 | TRBV15 | many | TRBD1 | TGTGCCACCAGCATCGGACAGGGATCTTTCACAGATACGCAGTATTTT | CATSIGQGSFTDTQYF
TRBJ2-1 | TRBV10-3 | NA | TRBD2 | TGTGCCATCAGGGGGACTAGCGGGGGGGCTAGCTCCTACAATGAGCAGTTCTTC | CAIRGTSGGASSYNEQFF
TRBJ2-3 | TRBV10-3 | NA | NA | TGTGCCACCAGTGGAGGGGTCCAAGACAATGAGCAGTATTTT | CATSGGVQDNEQYF
TRBJ1-6 | TRBV7-9 | many | TRBD1 | TGTGCCAGCAGGACAGGGGGATCTCCTTCACCCCTCCACTTT | CASRTGGSPSPLHF
TRBJ2-1 | TRBV14 | NA | TRBD1 | TGTGCCAGCAGCCAAGATGGGACAGGGAGGTTGTACGAGCAGTTCTTC | CASSQDGTGRLYEQFF
TRBJ1-4 | TRBV3-1 | many | NA | TGTGCCAGCAGCGGATCACAGGGCCTTAATGAAAAACTGTTTTTT | CASSGSQGLNEKLFF
TRBJ2-7 | TRBV7-2 | many | NA | TGTGCCAGCAGCCCCACCCCTCTTACCGAGCAGTACTTC | CASSPTPLTEQYF
TRBJ2-7 | TRBV5-1 | NA | TRBD2 | TGCGCCAGCATGGCTAGCGGGAGTTACGAGCAGTACTTC | CASMASGSYEQYF
TRBJ2-7 | TRBV9 | NA | TRBD1 | TGTGCCAGCAGCGTAACGGGCCAGGGGGTATACGAGCAGTACTTC | CASSVTGQGVYEQYF
TRBJ1-1 | TRBV5-1 | many | NA | TGTGCCAGCAGCTTAGCGTTGAACACTGAAGCTTTCTTT | CASSLALNTEAFF
TRBJ1-1 | TRBV11-3 | many | TRBD1 | TGTGCCAGCAGCTCGGGACAGAGCACTGAAGCTTTCTTT | CASSSGQSTEAFF
TRBJ2-5 | TRBV29-1 | NA | TRBD1 | TGCAGCGTAAGACAGGGGAGGGAGACCCAGTACTTC | CSVRQGRETQYF
TRBJ1-5 | TRBV28 | few | TRBD1 | TGTGCCAGCACTATTTACGGGGCAGGGGGCTCAAATCAGCCCCAGCATTTT | CASTIYGAGGSNQPQHF
TRBJ1-1 | TRBV19 | once | NA | TGTGCCAGTAGCGATAATGGTCGGCTGAGCACTGAAGCTTTCTTT | CASSDNGRLSTEAFF
TRBJ1-2 | TRBV10-3 | NA | TRBD1 | TGTGCCATCAGTGAGGCCGGGACAGGGGAAAACTATGGCTACACCTTC | CAISEAGTGENYGYTF
TRBJ1-4 | TRBV7-6 | once | NA | TGTGCCAGCAGCTTGGACCATGGGGGCACTAATGAGAAACTGTTTTTT | CASSLDHGGTNEKLFF
TRBJ2-2 | TRBV19 | many | NA | TGTGCCAGTAGTCCGAGACAGAAATCGAACACCGGGGAGCTGTTTTTT | CASSPRQKSNTGELFF
TRBJ2-1 | TRBV3-1 | many | NA | TGTGCCAGCAGCCTAGCCACACTGGGCGGGGCTTCGTGGTTCTTC | CASSLATLGGASWFF
TRBJ2-1 | TRBV4-1 | many | TRBD2 | TGCGCCAGCAGCCAAGGACTAGCCAACTCCTACAATGAGCAGTTCTTC | CASSQGLANSYNEQFF
TRBJ1-1 | TRBV24-1 | NA | NA | TGTGCCACCGGTTCAGGGATTGGGACTGAAGCTTTCTTT | CATGSGIGTEAFF
TRBJ2-1 | TRBV19 | many | TRBD2 | TGTGCCAGTAGGTTACGACCAGCGGGGGGGTTCTACAATGAGCAGTTCTTC | CASRLRPAGGFYNEQFF
TRBJ1-2 | TRBV3-1 | few | TRBD1 | TGTGCCAGCAGCCAAGACCCCCTACAGGGGAGTGGTGGCTACACCTTC | CASSQDPLQGSGGYTF
TRBJ1-2 | TRBV19 | NA | TRBD1 | TGTGCCAGTAGTATCGATTTAACAGGGGGCTATGGCTACACCTTC | CASSIDLTGGYGYTF
TRBJ1-2 | TRBV28 | NA | NA | TGTGCCAGCAGGGTCAGAGGGGGGGGTAGAGTGAGTGGCTACGCCTTC | CASRVRGGGRVSGYAF
TRBJ2-7 | TRBV11-2 | NA | NA | TGTGCCAGCAGCGCGGACAGATCCTACGAGCAGTACTTC | CASSADRSYEQYF
TRBJ2-7 | TRBV4-3 | few | NA | TGCGCCAGCAGCCAAGGAAACGAGCAGTACTTC | CASSQGNEQYF
TRBJ2-3 | TRBV20-1 | many | NA | TGCAGTGCTAAGATTCCTAGCACAGATACGCAGTATTTT | CSAKIPSTDTQYF
TRBJ1-6 | TRBV6-4 | NA | NA | TGTGCCAGCAGTGAAGCTACAGCCTATAATTCACCCCTCCACTTT | CASSEATAYNSPLHF
TRBJ2-5 | TRBV5-1 | many | TRBD2 | TGCGCCAGCAGCTTGGGTGCGGGGGGGTTCCAAGAGACCCAGTACTTC | CASSLGAGGFQETQYF